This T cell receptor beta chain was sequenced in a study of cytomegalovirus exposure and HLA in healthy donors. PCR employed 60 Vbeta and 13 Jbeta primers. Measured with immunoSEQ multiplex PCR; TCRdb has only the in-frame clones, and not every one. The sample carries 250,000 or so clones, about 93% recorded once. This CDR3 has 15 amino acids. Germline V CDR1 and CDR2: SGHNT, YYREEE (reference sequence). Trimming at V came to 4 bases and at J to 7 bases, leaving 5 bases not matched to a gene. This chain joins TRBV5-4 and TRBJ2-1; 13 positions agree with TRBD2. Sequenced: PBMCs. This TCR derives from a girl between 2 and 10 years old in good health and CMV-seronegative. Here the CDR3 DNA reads TGTGCCAGCAGCATACTAGCGGGAGGGCCGAATGAGCAGTTCTTC. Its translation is CASSILAGGPNEQFF.